These T cell receptor beta chains were read from a single sample in a study of T cell responses to AZD1222 COVID-19 vaccine. TCRdb's copy holds only in-frame clones and misses some; the assay was immunoSEQ multiplex PCR. Among under 200,000 clones listed, about nine tenths were seen once. Sequencing used peripheral blood, obtained on day 0 of MenACWY control vaccination. Source of these receptors: an adult in good health. Both conserved end residues are part of each CDR3. Fields, in order: CDR3 DNA, CDR3 protein, clone size, J gene, D gene, V gene. The D gene is left open where the match is weak. Not all rows give a size; the values are once, few, many and, for expanded clones, a class.

TGTGCCAGCAGCATGGGGGGTGTAGATACGCAGTATTTT CASSMGGVDTQYF - TRBJ2-3 - TRBV9
TGTGCCAGCTCACCACCCGGGACAGGGGGCACAGATACGCAGTATTTT CASSPPGTGGTDTQYF - TRBJ2-3 TRBD1 TRBV18
TGTGCCAGCAGTTACACGTACTCAGGGGGGAATGAGCAGTTCTTC CASSYTYSGGNEQFF - TRBJ2-1 - TRBV6-2/TRBV6-3
TGTGCCAGTAGTATCGACGACACCACTGAAGCTTTCTTT CASSIDDTTEAFF - TRBJ1-1 - TRBV19
TGTGCCACCGGACAGGGGTTCAATGAAAAACTGTTTTTT CATGQGFNEKLFF - TRBJ1-4 TRBD1 TRBV6-5
TGCGCCAGCAGCCAAGAAGATACAGAGCACTACAATGAGCAGTTCTTC CASSQEDTEHYNEQFF - TRBJ2-1 - TRBV4-3
TGTGCCAGCAGTGAGTCTAGCGGGAGCTCCTACGAGCAGTACTTC CASSESSGSSYEQYF few TRBJ2-7 TRBD2 TRBV6-1
TGCGCCAGCAGCTCGATATACGAGCAGTACTTC CASSSIYEQYF - TRBJ2-7 - TRBV5-1
TGTGCCAGCAGTGACTCCAGCTCTGGGGCCAACGTCCTGACTTTC CASSDSSSGANVLTF - TRBJ2-6 - TRBV6-4
TGTGCCAGCAGTGATGTTGGCAGTCGGAACTATGGCTACACCTTC CASSDVGSRNYGYTF few TRBJ1-2 - TRBV2
TGTGCCAGTAGTATTTGGGGGGGTAGCCAAGAGACCCAGTACTTC CASSIWGGSQETQYF - TRBJ2-5 TRBD2 TRBV19
TGTGCCAGCAGTCCTCACCCGCCAGGGTCGGCCCTTAACGAGCAGTACTTC CASSPHPPGSALNEQYF - TRBJ2-7 - TRBV6-6
TGTGCCAGCAGCGTGGCACCTATGAACACTGAAGCTTTCTTT CASSVAPMNTEAFF - TRBJ1-1 - TRBV9